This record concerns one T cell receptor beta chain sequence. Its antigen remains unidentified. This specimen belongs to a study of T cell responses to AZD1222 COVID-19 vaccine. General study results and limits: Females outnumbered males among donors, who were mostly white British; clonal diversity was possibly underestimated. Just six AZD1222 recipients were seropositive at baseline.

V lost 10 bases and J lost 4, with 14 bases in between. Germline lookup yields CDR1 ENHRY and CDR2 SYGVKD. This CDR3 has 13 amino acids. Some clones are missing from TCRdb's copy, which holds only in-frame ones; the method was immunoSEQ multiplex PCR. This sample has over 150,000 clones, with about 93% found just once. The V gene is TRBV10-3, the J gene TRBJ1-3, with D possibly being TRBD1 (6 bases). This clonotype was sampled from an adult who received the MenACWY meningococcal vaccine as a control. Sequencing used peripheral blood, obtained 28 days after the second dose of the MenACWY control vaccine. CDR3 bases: TGTGCCACTCGAGGGGGTTACGGAAACACCATATATTTT. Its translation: CATRGGYGNTIYF.